This T cell receptor (beta chain) was sequenced during a study of human T cells and chemical hapten exposure. General study findings and limits: Healthy individuals' immune responses may differ from those of donors, who had alopecia.

On this clonotype itself: Its antigen is not known.

Time point indicated: patch test 1, 2 weeks after DPC sensitization. Treatment: therapeutic diphenylcyclopropenone sensitization with weekly scalp DPC. TCRdb ran MiXCR on the RACE reads and lists one entry per CDR3 protein. The sample lists some 110,000 distinct CDR3 sequences; 9% to 13% were seen once. Specimen: whole blood, collected in connection with sensitization to the hapten diphenylcyclopropenone (DPC). This TCR was recovered from a woman aged 45 to 65 with alopecia areata. Some clones in this sample may be carry-over from other donors' samples.

DNA for the CDR3: TGTGCTAGTGCCTTAGGGAGGAGCGAGCAGTACTTC. Amino acid sequence: CASALGRSEQYF. The rearrangement joins TRBV12-5 to TRBJ2-7, with a possible D match to TRBD2 (6 bases). The V end was cut by 7 bases, the J end by 6 bases, with 13 bases between. This CDR3 region has 12 residues. Germline CDR1 is LGHNT and CDR2 is FRNRAP.